This TCR beta chain emerged from a study of T-cell reconstitution after alpha-beta-depleted transplantation in children. Study-wide findings and caveats: By one year post-transplant, T-cell counts and diversity largely arose from T cells that were newly produced.

CDR3 length: 12 residues. Germline CDR1 and CDR2: SGHDT and YYEEEE. Trimming removed 4 bases from V and 7 bases from J, with 9 bases in between. This clonotype appeared many times. Its antigen is not identified. Preparation of the TCRbeta library was carried out with unique molecular identifiers. TCRdb processed the PCR reads anew with MiXCR; each CDR3 protein has one entry. The data hold about 290,000 distinct CDR3 sequences, with over 9% observed a single time. The rearrangement joins TRBV5-6 to TRBJ2-1; no firm D call. The receptor was isolated from a boy under two years old with acute myeloid leukemia, due to receive a stem cell transplant. Source: PBMCs, taken before TCRalphabeta/CD19-depleted stem cell transplant. The CDR3 spells CASSRTENEQFF. In nucleotides, the CDR3 is TGTGCCAGCAGCCGCACTGAGAATGAGCAGTTCTTC.